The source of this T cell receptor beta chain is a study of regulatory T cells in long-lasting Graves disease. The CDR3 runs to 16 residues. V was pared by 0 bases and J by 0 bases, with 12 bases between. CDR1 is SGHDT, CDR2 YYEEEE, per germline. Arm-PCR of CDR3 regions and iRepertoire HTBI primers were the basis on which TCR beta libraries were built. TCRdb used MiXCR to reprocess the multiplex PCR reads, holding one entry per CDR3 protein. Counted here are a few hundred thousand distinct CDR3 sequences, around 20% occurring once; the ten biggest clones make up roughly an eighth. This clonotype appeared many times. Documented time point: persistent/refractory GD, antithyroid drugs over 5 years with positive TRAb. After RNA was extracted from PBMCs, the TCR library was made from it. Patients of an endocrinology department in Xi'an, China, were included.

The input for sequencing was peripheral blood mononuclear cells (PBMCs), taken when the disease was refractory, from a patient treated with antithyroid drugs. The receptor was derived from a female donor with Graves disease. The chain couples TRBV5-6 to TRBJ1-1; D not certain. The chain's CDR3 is CASSLEGEGLNTEAFF. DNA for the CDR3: TGTGCCAGCAGCTTGGAGGGAGAGGGTTTGAACACTGAAGCTTTCTTT.